Listed below are T cell receptor beta chains from one sample, sequenced in a study of blood T cell repertoires in COVID-19. TCRdb's copy holds only in-frame clones and misses some; the assay was immunoSEQ multiplex PCR. In the table there are 150,000 or so clones, roughly 80% of which are singletons. The sequencing sample was made of PBMCs or T cells enriched from blood (not recorded which). The receptors were gathered from a woman aged 50 to 65 who had recovered from COVID-19. The CDR3 runs from the conserved cysteine through the conserved F or W. The D gene is left open where the match is weak. Size is stated for part of the rows, as once, few or many counts, or as a class when the clone is expanded.

V gene	clone size	D gene	J gene	CDR3 DNA	CDR3 protein
TRBV4-1	.	.	TRBJ1-2	TGCGCCAGCAGCCAGATGGAGGGGCTCTATGGCTACACCTTC	CASSQMEGLYGYTF
TRBV7-2	.	.	TRBJ1-3	TGTGCCACGCATATGACTGGGGGCCCTATCCGCGGGGGAAACACCATATATTTT	CATHMTGGPIRGGNTIYF
TRBV19	.	TRBD1	TRBJ1-3	TGTGCCAGTAGTATCCCAGGGGGGAGCTCTGGAAACACCATATATTTT	CASSIPGGSSGNTIYF
TRBV6-5	.	.	TRBJ2-1	TGTGCCAGCAGCACCCCGGCTAGCGCGAACAATGAGCAGTTCTTC	CASSTPASANNEQFF
TRBV6-6	.	.	TRBJ1-2	TGTGCCAGCAGTCTTGACAGGCAACTATCCACGACAGGCAACTATGGCTACACCTTC	CASSLDRQLSTTGNYGYTF
TRBV14	.	TRBD1	TRBJ1-1	TGTGCCAGCAGCCCAACCTTAGGAGGGGGCTGGGACACTGAAGCTTTCTTT	CASSPTLGGGWDTEAFF
TRBV9	.	.	TRBJ2-5	TGTGCCAGCAGCGTAACTAGTCTAGAGACCCAGTACTTC	CASSVTSLETQYF
TRBV9	.	.	TRBJ1-2	TGTGCCAGCAGCCCAAGCAGGGGCTATGGCTACACCTTC	CASSPSRGYGYTF
TRBV28	.	TRBD1	TRBJ1-5	TGTGCCAGCAGTCCCTCGGGACAGGGTGGTAATCAGCCCCAGCATTTT	CASSPSGQGGNQPQHF
TRBV19	.	.	TRBJ1-5	TGTGCCAGTAGCCTACCCGGCAATCAGCCCCAGCATTTT	CASSLPGNQPQHF
TRBV28	.	.	TRBJ1-1	TGTGCCAGCCAGCTGGGCGGGGGGCTCACTGAAGCTTTCTTT	CASQLGGGLTEAFF
TRBV24-1	.	.	TRBJ2-3	TGTGCCACCAGTGACCCGGCGGGTTACACAGATACGCAGTATTTT	CATSDPAGYTDTQYF
TRBV18	.	.	TRBJ1-5	TGTGCCAGCTCACCGGCTCATACGGGGTTAGGCAATCAGCCCCAGCATTTT	CASSPAHTGLGNQPQHF
TRBV7-2	.	TRBD1	TRBJ1-2	TGTGCCAGCAGCGGTAGTAGGACAGGGGGCGCCGGGTATGGCTACACCTTC	CASSGSRTGGAGYGYTF
TRBV11-2	.	.	TRBJ1-1	TGTGCCAGCAGCCTACAGGGTGAAGCTTTCTTT	CASSLQGEAFF
TRBV30	.	.	TRBJ1-5	TGTGCCTGGAGTGTACGGGGGGCCGGCAATCAGCCCCAGCATTTT	CAWSVRGAGNQPQHF
TRBV4-1	.	.	TRBJ1-1	TGCGCCAGCAGCCAAGACCCCGGGAGGGACACTGAAGCTTTCTTT	CASSQDPGRDTEAFF
TRBV5-1	.	.	TRBJ1-1	TGCGCCAGCAGCCAGGCGGAGGGGTACACTGAAGCTTTCTTT	CASSQAEGYTEAFF
TRBV5-1	.	TRBD1	TRBJ1-1	TGCGCCAGCAGCACAGGACAGGGGGCTGTAAGCACTGAAGCTTTCTTT	CASSTGQGAVSTEAFF
TRBV5-4	.	TRBD1	TRBJ1-2	TGTGCCAGCAGCTCGGGACAGGATGGCTACACCTTC	CASSSGQDGYTF
TRBV10-3	.	.	TRBJ2-3	TGTGCCATCAGTTCAGACAGGCCAGATACGCAGTATTTT	CAISSDRPDTQYF
TRBV19	.	.	TRBJ1-4	TGTGCCAGTCAGAGGAAGAATGAAAAACTGTTTTTT	CASQRKNEKLFF
TRBV3-1/TRBV3-2	.	.	TRBJ2-2	TGTGCCAGCAGCTTTACAGGCTTCACCGGGGAGCTGTTTTTT	CASSFTGFTGELFF
TRBV5-1	.	.	TRBJ2-4	TGCGCCAGCAGCTTGGCCGCCGGGACACCTAAAAACATTCAGTACTTC	CASSLAAGTPKNIQYF
TRBV28	.	.	TRBJ1-2	TGTGCCAGCAGTTTGAATTCGCCGCGGGGCTACACCTTC	CASSLNSPRGYTF
TRBV4-2	.	TRBD1	TRBJ1-5	TGTGCCAGCAGCCAAACAGGGGGATGGCAGCCCCAGCATTTT	CASSQTGGWQPQHF
TRBV18	.	.	TRBJ1-1	TGTGCCAGCTCACCCCAGACAGGGAACACTGAAGCTTTCTTT	CASSPQTGNTEAFF
TRBV7-2	once	.	TRBJ2-5	TGTGCCAGCAGCTTAGCTCTCGGTGGCGGGGAGACCCAGTACTTC	CASSLALGGGETQYF
TRBV18	.	TRBD1	TRBJ1-1	TGTGCCAGCTCACCAGGGACAGGGGGCGTTGGTGAAGCTTTCTTT	CASSPGTGGVGEAFF
TRBV14	.	TRBD1	TRBJ1-6	TGTGCCAGCAGCCAAGCGACAGGGCGTTCACCCCTCCACTTT	CASSQATGRSPLHF
TRBV20-1	.	TRBD1	TRBJ1-5	TGCAGTGCTAGTTTCCCGGGACAGGGAGTGAATCAGCCCCAGCATTTT	CSASFPGQGVNQPQHF
TRBV5-1	.	.	TRBJ1-2	TGCGCCAGCAGCTTTGGACAGATATATGGCTACACCTTC	CASSFGQIYGYTF
TRBV18	.	.	TRBJ1-2	TGTGCCAGCTCACCGGCAGGGCAATCTAACTATGGCTACACCTTC	CASSPAGQSNYGYTF
TRBV5-1	.	.	TRBJ1-2	TGCGCCAGCAGCTTGGCCCCCTGGAGGGCTACGACCCTGGGCTATGGCTACACCTTC	CASSLAPWRATTLGYGYTF
TRBV29-1	.	TRBD1	TRBJ1-2	TGCAGCGTCCATAATCCCGGGACAGATATTAACTATGGCTACACCTTC	CSVHNPGTDINYGYTF
TRBV27	.	.	TRBJ1-3	TGTGCCAGCAGGGGACACCTCCGGGCCTCTGGAAACACCATATATTTT	CASRGHLRASGNTIYF
TRBV27	.	TRBD2	TRBJ2-3	TGTGCCAGCAGTCAACTAGCGGGAGATCATCATCAACGGTCAGATACGCAGTATTTT	CASSQLAGDHHQRSDTQYF
TRBV18	.	.	TRBJ1-1	TGTGCCAGCTCTCCAGGACAGACCACTGAAGCTTTCTTT	CASSPGQTTEAFF
TRBV19	once	TRBD1	TRBJ1-1	TGTGCCAGTAGTGTCTCCGGGACAGGGGTAACTGAAGCTTTCTTT	CASSVSGTGVTEAFF
TRBV6-6	.	.	TRBJ1-3	TGTGCCAGCAGTTCCCGGGACTCTGGAAACACCATATATTTT	CASSSRDSGNTIYF
TRBV30	.	.	TRBJ1-2	TGTGCCTGGAACCGACCCCTACAGGCCACCTATGGCTACACCTTC	CAWNRPLQATYGYTF
TRBV19	.	.	TRBJ2-1	TGTGCCAGTAGTGTGAGACTAGGGGACAATGAGCAGTTCTTC	CASSVRLGDNEQFF
TRBV4-3	.	TRBD1	TRBJ1-2	TGCGCCAGCAGCCAAGGGACAGGGGGCTATGGCTACACCTTC	CASSQGTGGYGYTF
TRBV21-1	many	.	TRBJ2-6	TGTGCCAGCAGCAAACCCCCCTGGGGGCGGGAGGAGGCAGGGGCCAACGTCCTGACTTTC	CASSKPPWGREEAGANVLTF
TRBV19	.	TRBD1	TRBJ1-5	TGTGCCAGTAGTACCTGGGGACAGGGCAATCAGCCCCAGCATTTT	CASSTWGQGNQPQHF
TRBV7-3	few	.	TRBJ2-3	TGTGCCAGCAGCTTCCGGACAGATCTTAGCACAGATACGCAGTATTTT	CASSFRTDLSTDTQYF
TRBV11-2	.	.	TRBJ2-3	TGTGCCAGCAGCCCCGGCGCGGGGACGTTGTTAGATACGCAGTATTTT	CASSPGAGTLLDTQYF
TRBV19	.	.	TRBJ1-5	TGTGCCAGTAGTATTATAATGGCGGAGCCCCAGCATTTT	CASSIIMAEPQHF
TRBV13	.	.	TRBJ1-2	TGTGCCAGCAGCTCCAAAATCTATGGCTACACCTTC	CASSSKIYGYTF
TRBV7-2	.	TRBD1	TRBJ1-5	TGTGCCAGCACAATGACAGGGGTCCAGCCCCAGCATTTT	CASTMTGVQPQHF
TRBV7-9	.	.	TRBJ1-1	TGTGCCAGCAGCTCCATAGAGAACACTGAAGCTTTCTTT	CASSSIENTEAFF
TRBV19	.	.	TRBJ1-1	TGTGCCAGTAGCACCCGGGTGAACACTGAAGCTTTCTTT	CASSTRVNTEAFF
TRBV12-3/TRBV12-4	.	TRBD2	TRBJ2-1	TGTGCCAGCAGTTTAGGGCCTCGGGGGGAGTTCTTC	CASSLGPRGEFF
TRBV5-1	once	TRBD2	TRBJ2-3	TGCGCCAGCAGCTTCTTAGCGGGGGGGCCGGATACGCAGTATTTT	CASSFLAGGPDTQYF
TRBV3-1/TRBV3-2	.	TRBD1	TRBJ1-6	TGTGCCAGCAGCCAAGGGGGACAGGGAGGCTCACCCCTCCACTTT	CASSQGGQGGSPLHF
TRBV13	once	TRBD2	TRBJ2-5	TGTGCCAGCAGCTTATCGACTAGCGGGGTAGTTGGATACCAAGAGACCCAGTACTTC	CASSLSTSGVVGYQETQYF